The 22 T cell receptor beta chains below were found in one sample sequenced in a study of T-cell reconstitution after alpha-beta-depleted transplantation in children. TCRbeta library preparation incorporated unique molecular identifiers. TCRdb processed the PCR reads anew with MiXCR; each CDR3 protein has one entry. The sample includes approximately 400,000 distinct CDR3 sequences, roughly 11% of them seen just once. This specimen consisted of PBMCs from the stem cell graft donor, obtained from the stem cell graft. The receptor set was obtained from a human donor who donated a stem cell graft to a child with acute myeloid leukemia.

The chain couples TRBV12-3 or TRBV12-4 to TRBJ1-1, with a tentative D call TRBD1 (5 bases). The CDR3 extends over 16 amino acids. Trimming removed 5 bases at V and 1 base at J, with 17 bases between. CDR3 region: CASSRTPGAKNTEAFF. CDR3 bases: TGTGCCAGCAGTCGTACCCCCGGGGCGAAGAACACTGAAGCTTTCTTT.

This clonotype was counted only a few times. This chain connects TRBV13 to TRBJ2-1; D gene uncertain. Germline CDR1 reads PRHDT; CDR2 reads FYEKMQ (reference sequence). With 4 bases removed from V and 6 bases from J, the gap between germline ends came to 7 bases. The CDR3 contains 12 residues. The CDR3 region is CASSYNSNEQFF. The DNA for the CDR3 is TGTGCCAGCAGCTATAACAGCAATGAGCAGTTCTTC.

The gene calls are TRBV27 and TRBJ2-5, with 7 bases that match TRBD1. The length of the CDR3 is 18 residues. The germline V gene has CDR1 MNHEY and CDR2 SMNVEV (reference sequence). V shed 2 bases and J 1 base; nucleotides not matched to a gene: 13. The CDR3 loop reads CASSLVHPTGAPQETQYF. The CDR3, as DNA: TGTGCCAGCAGTTTAGTGCACCCTACAGGGGCGCCCCAAGAGACCCAGTACTTC.

V usage is TRBV6-1 and J usage is TRBJ2-7, with D hard to call. CDR3 length: 13 amino acids. Germline lookup yields CDR1 MNHNS and CDR2 SASEGT. The V gene lost 1 base and the J gene lost 0 bases, with 4 bases spanning the gap. CDR3 sequence reads: CASSEDSSYEQYV. The CDR3 DNA reads TGTGCCAGCAGTGAAGACAGCTCCTACGAGCAGTACGTC.

V gene TRBV6-1 combines with J gene TRBJ2-7; 8 bases are a match to TRBD2. CDR3 length: 13 residues. Germline V gives CDR1 MNHNS, CDR2 SASEGT. V shed 6 bases, J shed 4 bases, and the junction held 5 bases outside the gene matches. The DNA for the CDR3 is TGTGCCAGCAGCTTGCCGGGAGGGTACGAGCAGTACTTC. This sequence encodes CASSLPGGYEQYF.

This clonotype occurred many times. This sequence joins TRBV5-4 and TRBJ2-2; TRBD2 matches 11 bases. Germline V CDR1 and CDR2: SGHNT, YYREEE (reference sequence). After removal of 5 bases from V and 5 bases from J, the junction contained 8 bases not matched to a gene. CDR3 length: 16 residues. The DNA for the CDR3 is TGTGCCAGCAGAGCCGGGACTAGCGGCCCTACCGGGGAGCTGTTTTTT. Encoded protein: CASRAGTSGPTGELFF.

This clonotype was seen a few times. The chain uses TRBV20-1 and TRBJ2-2; TRBD2 matches at 7 bases. Germline CDR1 is DFQATT and CDR2 is SNEGSKA (reference sequence). The CDR3 contains 15 residues. The ends lost 4 bases at V and 1 base at J; junction bases unmatched: 6. The CDR3 DNA reads TGCAGTGCTAAGGCCGGCGGGAGGAACACCGGGGAGCTGTTTTTT. Translation: CSAKAGGRNTGELFF.

A few counts support this clonotype. This chain connects TRBV20-1 to TRBJ2-6; TRBD1 aligns across 10 bases. Per germline, CDR1 DFQATT and CDR2 SNEGSKA (reference sequence). The length of the CDR3 is 16 residues. V gave up 6 bases and J gave up 2 bases; unmatched junction bases: 7. CDR3 DNA sequence: TGCAGTGCCACCGGGACAGGGGACGCTGGGGCCAACGTCCTGACTTTC. As protein: CSATGTGDAGANVLTF.

Ten or more counts support this clonotype. This chain uses TRBV20-1 with TRBJ2-3; tentatively, D is TRBD1 (6 bases). Per germline, CDR1 DFQATT and CDR2 SNEGSKA (reference sequence). Trimming shortened V by 3 bases and J by 0 bases, and 16 bases separated the two germline ends. The CDR3 totals 16 residues. The CDR3 here is CSASLGSGGSTDTQYF. The CDR3 DNA follows: TGCAGTGCTAGCCTGGGGAGTGGGGGCAGCACAGATACGCAGTATTTT.

This clonotype came up a few times. The V call is TRBV7-2, the J call TRBJ2-3, with D possibly matching TRBD2 (6 bases). Germline CDR1 and CDR2: SGHTA and FQGNSA. V lost 3 bases, J lost 4 bases, and 11 bases lay in between. The CDR3 runs to 14 residues. The CDR3 DNA sequence: TGTGCCAGCAGCTTGACTAGGTTGGCAGATACGCAGTATTTT. Residues: CASSLTRLADTQYF.

The sample holds a few counts of this clonotype. The CDR3 region has the DNA TGTGCCAGCAGCCAACGGGGCTTAACTAATGAAAAACTGTTTTTT. Translating gives CASSQRGLTNEKLFF. This chain links TRBV3-1 with TRBJ1-4; tentative D call: TRBD1 (5 bases). Trimming removed 2 bases from V and 1 base from J, with 8 bases in between. CDR1 is LGHDT, CDR2 YNNKEL, per germline (reference sequence). This CDR3 comprises 15 residues.

The table lists this clonotype with a few counts. The J gene is TRBJ2-2, the V gene TRBV6-5; D is ambiguous. CDR3 length: 16 residues. V was pared by 4 bases and J by 4 bases, with 16 bases between. Germline values: CDR1 MNHEY, CDR2 SVGAGI. This chain's CDR3 is CASSSSSSGRTGELFF. The CDR3 nucleotides are TGTGCCAGCAGTTCTTCCTCCTCCGGACGCACCGGGGAGCTGTTTTTT.

This chain uses TRBV18 with TRBJ2-1; unclear D gene. Germline assignment: CDR1 KGHSH and CDR2 LQKENI. This CDR3 comprises 11 residues. Trimming stripped 2 bases from V and 15 bases from J, with 11 bases between. The CDR3 sequence is CASSPDGPLFF. CDR3 sequence (DNA): TGTGCCAGCTCACCAGACGGGCCCCTGTTCTTC. Drawing the rest from reference TRBV18 and TRBJ2-1, the complete variable domain is NAGVMQNPRHLVRRRGQEARLRCSPMKGHSHVYWYRQLPEEGLKFMVYLQKENIIDESGMPKERFSAEFPKEGPSILRIQQVVRGDSAAYFCASSPDGPLFFGPGTRLTVL.

The sample holds many counts of this clonotype. The chain is built from TRBV18 and TRBJ2-7; D might be TRBD1 (5 bases). The germline V gene encodes CDR1 KGHSH and CDR2 LQKENI. This CDR3 is 14 amino acids long. Trimming took off 0 bases at V and 2 bases at J, with 8 bases between the two ends. CDR3 coding DNA: TGTGCCAGCTCACCACCACAGGCCCCCTACGAGCAGTACTTC. It encodes CASSPPQAPYEQYF.

This clonotype was seen only a few times. This chain uses TRBV6-2 or TRBV6-3 with TRBJ2-7; a weak D match, TRBD1 (6 bases). Germline V CDR1 and CDR2: MNHEY, SVGEGT. The V end was cut by 5 bases, the J end by 4 bases, with 18 bases between. The CDR3 has 15 residues. CDR3 region: CASSPPGTRSYEQYV. CDR3 nucleotide sequence: TGTGCCAGCAGTCCCCCCGGGACAAGGTCGTACGAGCAGTACGTC.

This clonotype was observed many times. Written as DNA, the CDR3 is TGTGCCAGCACCGAGGGGACAGGGGCCAATGAGCAGTTCTTC. This codes for CASTEGTGANEQFF. The V gene is TRBV2, the J gene TRBJ2-1; 10 bases line up with TRBD1. CDR1 is SNHLY and CDR2 is FYNNEI in the germline V gene. The length of the CDR3 is 14 residues. After removal of 7 bases from V and 6 bases from J, the junction contained 6 bases not matched to a gene. Full variable domain (outside the CDR3, taken from reference TRBV2 and TRBJ2-1): EPEVTQTPSHQVTQMGQEVILRCVPISNHLYFYWYRQILGQKVEFLVSFYNNEISEKSEIFDDQFSVERPDGSNFTLKIRSTKLEDSAMYFCASTEGTGANEQFFGPGTRLTVL.

This clonotype appeared a few times. The rearrangement uses TRBV12-3 or TRBV12-4 and TRBJ1-1; D gene ambiguous. CDR3 length: 13 amino acids. V shed 2 bases and J shed 3 bases, with 7 bases lying between them. This CDR3 reads CASSLSVDTEAFF. The CDR3 DNA is TGTGCCAGCAGTTTATCGGTCGACACTGAAGCTTTCTTT.

This rearrangement joins TRBV7-9 to TRBJ1-1; 7 nucleotides align to TRBD1. J gave up 1 base and V 1 base, and 6 bases lay outside the gene matches. This CDR3 contains 16 residues. In germline, CDR1 is SEHNR, CDR2 FQNEAQ (reference sequence). The CDR3 region has the DNA TGTGCCAGCAGCTTAGTCCCGGGACAGCAGAACACTGAAGCTTTCTTT. This gives the protein CASSLVPGQQNTEAFF.

CDR3 nucleotides: TGTGCCAGCAGCGAAGCGCTTCCTGGTGGGGCCAACGTCCTGACTTTC. This codes for CASSEALPGGANVLTF. This chain links TRBV7-6 with TRBJ2-6; no clear D. Looked up from germline, CDR1 is SGHVS and CDR2 is FNYEAQ. V lost 5 bases, J lost 3 bases, and 14 bases lay in between. CDR3 length equals 16 residues.

This clonotype was seen a handful of times. The V call is TRBV12-5, the J call TRBJ2-1, with 7 bases that match TRBD2. The germline V gene has CDR1 LGHNT and CDR2 FRNRAP. The CDR3 runs 14 residues. The CDR3 sequence: CVPGQAGALDEQFF. CDR3 DNA: TGTGTCCCGGGCCAGGCGGGAGCCCTTGATGAGCAGTTCTTC.

This chain connects TRBV19 to TRBJ2-1; D is possibly TRBD2 (7 bases). Germline V lookup: CDR1 LNHDA, CDR2 SQIVND (reference sequence). Trimming stripped 7 bases from V and 3 bases from J, with 13 bases between. This CDR3 comprises 14 residues. The DNA for the CDR3 is TGTGCCAGTACTAAGGGGGGGGTCTACAATGAGCAGTTCTTC. Residues: CASTKGGVYNEQFF.

The DNA for the CDR3 is TGCAGTGCTAGAGAAACCACCTATAGCAATCAGCCCCAGCATTTT. Its translation: CSARETTYSNQPQHF. The chain links TRBV20-1 to TRBJ1-5, with no clear D. Between the trimmed V and J ends, which lost 0 bases and 0 bases, there was a span of 9 bases. This CDR3 contains 15 residues. Germline lookup yields CDR1 DFQATT and CDR2 SNEGSKA (reference sequence).